This TCR beta chain was retrieved from a study of regulatory T cells in long-lasting Graves disease. The CDR3 length is 15 residues. V shed 6 bases, J shed 0 bases, and the junction held 8 bases outside the gene matches. This clonotype appeared a few times. Time point of the sample: persistent/refractory GD, antithyroid drugs over 5 years with positive TRAb. Scientists built the TCR library using RNA that was extracted from PBMCs. With iRepertoire HTBI primers and Arm-PCR of CDR3 regions, TCR beta libraries were built. TCRdb called the multiplex PCR reads again in MiXCR, with one record for every CDR3 protein. The sample has more than 300,000 distinct CDR3 sequences; around 23% are singletons.

V and J are TRBV12-3 or TRBV12-4 and TRBJ2-7, with 7 bases lining up with TRBD2. The sequence was obtained from a middle-aged woman with Graves disease. Sequenced here: peripheral blood mononuclear cells (PBMCs), sampled when the disease was refractory, from a patient treated with antithyroid drugs. CDR3 sequence reads: CASSPRGGGSYEQYF. Here the CDR3 DNA reads TGTGCCAGCAGCCCTAGGGGCGGGGGCTCCTACGAGCAGTACTTC.